This TCR beta chain was sequenced during a study of T cells after yellow fever vaccination (dated by TCRdb to about 2019). In terms of the full investigation: The SMART-Seq v4 Ultra Low Input RNA kit was used to prepare libraries from fractions with low cell numbers. Bulk TCR alpha and beta repertoires were sequenced longitudinally to track T-cell clones before and after primary and booster YFV17D yellow fever vaccination. Blood was collected at multiple timepoints before and after primary and secondary immunization, and bulk PBMC replicates and cell subsets were isolated. Two healthy male donors, one aged 18 to 30 and one aged 30 to 40 years, were included in the cohort.

General findings and caveats noted by the study authors: The study included only a couple of donors, which limits how far the findings can be generalized. Compared with the primary T-cell response, the secondary T-cell response was faster but weaker, reaching its peak on day 5 rather than on day 15. A small share of clonotypes was detected in both CD4 and CD8 compartments, with the overlap likely arising from convergent recombination. Most clones expanded after primary vaccination (approximately 95% of CD4 and 70% to 90% of CD8) were re-detected after the booster, suggesting that broad memory maintenance occurred. Because abundant contaminating clonotypes from the bulk population could be contained in FACS-sorted repertoires, computational filtering was required.

This clonotype was seen repeatedly, ten times or more. Its binding antigen is unknown. Base qualities were left out, and no much larger clone turns up one base away. The treatment or condition label for this specimen denotes: live attenuated yellow fever vaccine strain. PBMCs were isolated from peripheral blood using a standard Ficoll-Paque protocol. Dynabeads CD4 and CD8 positive selection kits were used to isolate the CD4 and CD8 T-cell fractions. TriZol was used to extract RNA from bulk PBMCs, CD4 and CD8 fractions, and dextramer-positive and dextramer-negative fractions. TCR cDNA was synthesized by 5'RACE template switching, which introduced a universal primer site and unique molecular identifiers. Priming of cDNA synthesis was performed from both the TCR alpha and TCR beta constant segments. Library amplification used two PCR steps, and the second PCR step added sample barcodes and sequencing adapters. Sequencing of libraries was done on Illumina HiSeq 2500 (2x100 bp) or NovaSeq (2x150 bp). As for the original processing: MIGEC was used to demultiplex reads and collapse the reads into UMI consensus sequences, and MiXCR was used for V(D)J alignment. Vaccine-responding clonotypes were identified with edgeR using replicate PBMC samples, with FDR below 0.01 and a log2 fold change above 5 up to day 15 being required. Each bulk clonotype received a CD4 or CD8 identity based on whether the sequenced CD4 or CD8 repertoire contained that clonotype at higher abundance. The raw public reads went through TCRdb reprocessing: fastp at Q25, MiXCR clone calling, in-frame beta chains kept. Each record represents a unique CDR3 protein, reported with the most common genes and DNA among its rows. What appears here as the V and J calls and clone size reflects TCRdb's work, not the paper's. This sample lists approximately 120,000 distinct CDR3 sequences; under 8% were detected once. About 2.7% of the sample comes from the top ten.

Deletion took 4 bases off V and 0 bases off J, with a span of 19 bases between the germline ends. The CDR3 goes from the cysteine to the phenylalanine over 18 residues. CDR3 DNA is the only sequence kept; it has 54 bases, read in frame from the first base. CDR1 and CDR2 (MNHEY, SMNVEV) derive from the germline V gene (reference sequence). Sequenced material: CD4+ T cells sorted from PBMCs, taken approximately 11 days after the first yellow fever vaccination. The receptor was derived from a man aged 18 to 29 who received the YFV17D yellow fever vaccine. The chain is encoded by TRBV27 joined to TRBJ2-4; TRBD1 is a possible D gene, resting on 6 matching bases. The CDR3 reads CASSSYRQETLAKNIQYF. The sequenced DNA is TGTGCCAGCAGTTCCTACAGACAGGAGACTCTAGCCAAAAACATTCAGTACTTC.